The clone carrying this TCR beta chain was recorded once. The target antigen is unknown. The data derive from a study of beta chain features in type 1 diabetes. Study-wide results and caveats: Within each of all four CD4+ subsets, Type 1 diabetes patients had TCRB CDR3s that were moderately but significantly shorter.

The study reverse transcribed the entire isolated RNA, so it sequenced expressed TCRB transcripts. Assay used: immunoSEQ multiplex PCR; TCRdb lists only in-frame clones, some missing. The table lists 150,000 to 200,000 clones, more than 60% of them singletons, with 0.08% to 0.09% in the top ten. Germline V gene data show CDR1 as SEHNR and CDR2 as FQNEAQ (reference sequence). The CDR3 has 14 amino acids. Trimming left V 0 bases short and J 1 base short, with 6 bases between. The receptor was derived from a man aged 25 to 40 with type 1 diabetes. The chain links TRBV7-9 to TRBJ1-1, with D hard to call. Sequenced sample: naive CD4+ T cells from blood. CDR3 protein: CASSLAVGNTEAFF. The CDR3 coding sequence is TGTGCCAGCAGCTTAGCGGTAGGGAACACTGAAGCTTTCTTT.